One and the same sample provided the 3 T cell receptor beta chains below, sequenced in a study of molecular identifiers for immune sequencing clone quantification. TCRdb fed the PCR reads into MiXCR, producing one record per CDR3 protein. The sample lists around 480,000 distinct CDR3 sequences; around 23% were seen once. Input material: naive CD8+ T cells from blood, with Jurkat cell RNA spiked in. Subset meaning: FACS-sorted CD8+CD4-CCR7+CD45RA+ naive T cells. These receptors came from a human donor in good health. Some libraries in this study had Jurkat cell RNA spiked in.

A word on this clonotype: This may arise from a read error, as a much more abundant clone is one base away. The gene calls are TRBV29-1 and TRBJ2-1, with 9 bases aligning to TRBD1. Germline CDR1 SQVTM, CDR2 ANQGSEA. CDR3 length: 15 amino acids. CDR3 region: CSAEGTGSRHNEQFF. The DNA of the CDR3 is TGCAGCGCTGAAGGGACAGGGAGCAGACACAATGAGCAGTTCTTC.

This chain uses TRBV4-3 with TRBJ2-7; D is uncertain. CDR3 length: 16 amino acids. Germline values: CDR1 LGHNA, CDR2 YSLEER. The V end lost 0 bases, the J end lost 5 bases, and 17 bases lay between the germline ends. The CDR3 here is CASSQDRGRTYHEQYF. The CDR3 DNA reads TGCGCCAGCAGCCAAGATCGAGGTCGTACGTACCACGAGCAGTACTTC.

The chain carries TRBV9 and TRBJ2-3; D may be TRBD1 or TRBD2 (6 bases each). The CDR3 sequence is 15 residues long. Germline V CDR1 and CDR2: SGDLS, YYNGEE. V lost 0 bases, J lost 2 bases, and 10 bases lay in between. For the CDR3, the DNA is TGTGCCAGCAGCGTAGATGGGGGGCACACAGATACGCAGTATTTT. Protein sequence: CASSVDGGHTDTQYF.